This T cell receptor beta chain was profiled in a study of cytomegalovirus exposure and HLA in healthy donors. Study-wide results and limits: When analyzed later, a missense DCLRE1C variant was found to be linked to TCR beta V- and J-gene trimming.

Donors sampled were nominally healthy, though unrecorded immune exposures were likely. Primers for the PCR totalled 60 Vbeta and 13 Jbeta. Here immunoSEQ multiplex PCR was the method, and the copy in TCRdb shows in-frame clones only, minus some. In the table there are roughly 120,000 clones, 55% to 65% of which are singletons. Germline values: CDR1 SGHTA, CDR2 FQGTGA. Trimming removed 4 bases from V and 7 bases from J; junction bases left unmatched: 9. The length of the CDR3 is 16 residues. As to this clone: The target antigen is unknown.

This receptor was obtained from a woman in her 40s in good health and CMV-seropositive. The chain recombines TRBV7-3 with TRBJ2-1; 11 bases are a match to TRBD2. The sequenced material came from PBMCs. This CDR3 reads CASSSFSGRAFNEQFF. Written as DNA, the CDR3 is TGTGCCAGCAGCTCCTTTAGCGGGAGGGCCTTTAATGAGCAGTTCTTC.